This T cell receptor beta chain was documented in a study of T cells after yellow fever vaccination. Findings and limits, study-wide: Reappearance after the booster was seen for most primary-vaccination clones, at roughly 96% CD4 and roughly 90% CD8. Peaking faster, on day 5 versus 15, the secondary response was nonetheless weaker. Clonotypes found in both CD4 and CD8 compartments made up a small share.

The V gene's germline CDR1 is SGDLS and CDR2 YYNGEE. CDR3 length: 16 residues. With 0 bases clipped from V and 1 base from J, the junction kept 3 bases outside the gene matches. Researchers made TCR cDNA using 5'RACE template switching, and this step added a universal primer site and UMIs. TCRdb redid the calling of the 5' RACE reads with MiXCR, one entry per CDR3 protein. The repertoire consists of more than 350,000 distinct CDR3 sequences, with around a tenth occurring once and the leading ten covering roughly a sixth. Comments on this clonotype: Its antigen is as yet unknown.

This TCR was recovered from a man in his late teens or twenties who received the YFV17D yellow fever vaccine. The chain employs TRBV9 and TRBJ2-2, with 7 bases identical to TRBD1. This material consisted of PBMCs, taken on the day of the first yellow fever vaccination. The CDR3 coding sequence is TGTGCCAGCAGCGTAGGTGGACAGGAGAACACCGGGGAGCTGTTTTTT. The encoded protein is CASSVGGQENTGELFF.